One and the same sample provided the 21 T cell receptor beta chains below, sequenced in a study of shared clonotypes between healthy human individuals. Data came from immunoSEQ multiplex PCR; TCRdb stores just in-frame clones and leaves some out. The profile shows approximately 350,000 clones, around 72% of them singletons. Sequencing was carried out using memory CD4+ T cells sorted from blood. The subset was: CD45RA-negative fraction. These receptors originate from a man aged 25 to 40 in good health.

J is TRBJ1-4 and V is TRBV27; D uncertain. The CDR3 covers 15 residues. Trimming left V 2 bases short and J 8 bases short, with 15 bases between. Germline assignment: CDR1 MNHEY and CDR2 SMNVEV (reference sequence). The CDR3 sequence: CASSLRQVGVEKLFF. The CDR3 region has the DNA TGTGCCAGCAGTTTAAGGCAAGTCGGAGTGGAAAAACTGTTTTTT.

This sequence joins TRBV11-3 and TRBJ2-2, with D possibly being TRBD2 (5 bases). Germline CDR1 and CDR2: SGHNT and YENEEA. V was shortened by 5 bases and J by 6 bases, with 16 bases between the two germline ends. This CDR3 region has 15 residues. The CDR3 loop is CASSRSGVAAGELFF. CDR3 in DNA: TGTGCCAGCAGCCGATCCGGGGTGGCCGCCGGGGAGCTGTTTTTT.

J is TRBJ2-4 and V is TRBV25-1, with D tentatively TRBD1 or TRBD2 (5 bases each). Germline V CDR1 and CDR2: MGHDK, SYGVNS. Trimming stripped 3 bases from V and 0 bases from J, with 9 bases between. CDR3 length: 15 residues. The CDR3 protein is CASSDGAEAKNIQYF. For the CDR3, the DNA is TGTGCCAGCAGTGACGGGGCTGAAGCCAAAAACATTCAGTACTTC.

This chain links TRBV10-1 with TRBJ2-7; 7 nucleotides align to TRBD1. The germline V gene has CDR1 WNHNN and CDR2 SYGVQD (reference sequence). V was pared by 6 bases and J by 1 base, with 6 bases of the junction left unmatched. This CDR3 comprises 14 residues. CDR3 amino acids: CASRPTGWSYEQYF. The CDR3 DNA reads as TGCGCCAGCAGACCGACAGGGTGGTCCTACGAGCAGTACTTC.

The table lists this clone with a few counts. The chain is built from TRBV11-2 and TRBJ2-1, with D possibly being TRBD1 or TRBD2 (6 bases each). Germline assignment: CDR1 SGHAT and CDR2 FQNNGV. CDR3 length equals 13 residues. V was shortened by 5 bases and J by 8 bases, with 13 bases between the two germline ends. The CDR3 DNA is TGTGCCAGCAGCGGCCTGGGGGGCCATGAGCAGTTCTTC. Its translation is CASSGLGGHEQFF.

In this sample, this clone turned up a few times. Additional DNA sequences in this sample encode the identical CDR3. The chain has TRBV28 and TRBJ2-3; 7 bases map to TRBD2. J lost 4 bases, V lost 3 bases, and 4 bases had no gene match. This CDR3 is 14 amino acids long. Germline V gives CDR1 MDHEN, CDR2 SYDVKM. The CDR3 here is CASSLGGSADTQYF. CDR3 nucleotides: TGTGCCAGCAGTTTGGGGGGGAGTGCAGATACGCAGTATTTT.

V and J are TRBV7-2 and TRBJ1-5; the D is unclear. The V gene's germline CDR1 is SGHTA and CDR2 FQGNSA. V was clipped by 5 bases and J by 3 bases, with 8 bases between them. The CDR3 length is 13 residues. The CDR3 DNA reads TGTGCCAGCAGCGATAGTATCAATCAGCCCCAGCATTTT. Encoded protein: CASSDSINQPQHF.

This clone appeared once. CDR3 loop: CASSLGTGSSGNTIYF. DNA for the CDR3: TGTGCCAGCAGCTTGGGAACAGGGAGCTCTGGAAACACCATATATTTT. The gene calls are TRBV5-4 and TRBJ1-3, with D perhaps matching TRBD1 (6 bases). This CDR3 comprises 16 residues. The germline gives CDR1 SGHNT, CDR2 YYREEE (reference sequence). V lost 0 bases and J lost 0, with 10 bases in between.

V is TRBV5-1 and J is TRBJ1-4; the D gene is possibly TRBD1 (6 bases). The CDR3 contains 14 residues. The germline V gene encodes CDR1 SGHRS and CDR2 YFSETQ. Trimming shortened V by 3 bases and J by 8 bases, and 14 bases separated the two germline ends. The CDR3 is CASSSQGSGEKLFF. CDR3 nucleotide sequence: TGCGCCAGCAGCTCCCAGGGGTCGGGGGAAAAACTGTTTTTT.

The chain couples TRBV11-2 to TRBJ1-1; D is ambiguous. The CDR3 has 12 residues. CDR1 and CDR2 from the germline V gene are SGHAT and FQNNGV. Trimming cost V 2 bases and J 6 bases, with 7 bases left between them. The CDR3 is CASSLSLAEAFF. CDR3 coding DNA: TGTGCCAGCAGCTTAAGTCTGGCTGAAGCTTTCTTT. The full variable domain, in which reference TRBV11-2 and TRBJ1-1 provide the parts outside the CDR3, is EAGVAQSPRYKIIEKRQSVAFWCNPISGHATLYWYQQILGQGPKLLIQFQNNGVVDDSQLPKDRFSAERLKGVDSTLKIQPAKLEDSAVYLCASSLSLAEAFFGQGTRLTVV.

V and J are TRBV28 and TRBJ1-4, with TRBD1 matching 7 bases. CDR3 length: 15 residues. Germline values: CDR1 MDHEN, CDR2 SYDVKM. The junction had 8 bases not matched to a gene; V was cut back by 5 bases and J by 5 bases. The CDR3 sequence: CASSPGGTANEKLFF. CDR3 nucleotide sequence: TGTGCCAGCAGTCCAGGCGGGACAGCGAATGAAAAACTGTTTTTT.

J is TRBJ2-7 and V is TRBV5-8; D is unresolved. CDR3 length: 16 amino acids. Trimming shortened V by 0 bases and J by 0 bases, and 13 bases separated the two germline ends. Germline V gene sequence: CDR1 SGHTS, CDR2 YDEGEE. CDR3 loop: CASSLEVGRYSYEQYF. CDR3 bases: TGTGCCAGCAGCTTGGAAGTCGGTCGGTACTCCTACGAGCAGTACTTC.

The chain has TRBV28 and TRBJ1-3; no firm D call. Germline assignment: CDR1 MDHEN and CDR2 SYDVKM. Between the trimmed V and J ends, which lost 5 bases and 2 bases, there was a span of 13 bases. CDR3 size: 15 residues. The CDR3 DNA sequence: TGTGCCAGCAGTCCCATTTCGGGGACTGGAAACACCATATATTTT. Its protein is CASSPISGTGNTIYF.

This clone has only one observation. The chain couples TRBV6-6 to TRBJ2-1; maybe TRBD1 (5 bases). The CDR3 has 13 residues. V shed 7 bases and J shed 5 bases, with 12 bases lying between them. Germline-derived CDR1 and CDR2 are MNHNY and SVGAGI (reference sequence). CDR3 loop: CASTRQGNNEQFF. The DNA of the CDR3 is TGTGCCAGCACTCGGCAGGGAAACAATGAGCAGTTCTTC.

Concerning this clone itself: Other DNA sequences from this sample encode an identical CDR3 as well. The CDR3 DNA is TGTGCCAGCTCACCAGGTACAGGGCCCTACGAGCAGTACTTC. Its protein product is CASSPGTGPYEQYF. The rearrangement links TRBV18 to TRBJ2-7; possible D gene TRBD1, 6 bases. V shed 2 bases and J shed 2 bases, with 10 bases lying between them. This CDR3 contains 14 residues. Per germline, CDR1 KGHSH and CDR2 LQKENI. Using reference TRBV18 and TRBJ2-7 for the parts outside the CDR3, the full variable domain is NAGVMQNPRHLVRRRGQEARLRCSPMKGHSHVYWYRQLPEEGLKFMVYLQKENIIDESGMPKERFSAEFPKEGPSILRIQQVVRGDSAAYFCASSPGTGPYEQYFGPGTRLTVT.

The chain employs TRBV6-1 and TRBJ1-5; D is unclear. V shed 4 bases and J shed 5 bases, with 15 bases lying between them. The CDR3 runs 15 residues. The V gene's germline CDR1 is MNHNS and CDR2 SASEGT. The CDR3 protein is CASSAEPADYQPQHF. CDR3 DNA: TGTGCCAGCAGTGCGGAACCTGCGGATTATCAGCCCCAGCATTTT.

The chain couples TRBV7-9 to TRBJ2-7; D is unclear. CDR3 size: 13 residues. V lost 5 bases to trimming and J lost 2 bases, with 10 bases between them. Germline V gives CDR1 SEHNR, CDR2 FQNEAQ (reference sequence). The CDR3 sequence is CASSPLSPYEQYF. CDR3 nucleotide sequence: TGTGCCAGCAGCCCGTTGTCACCCTACGAGCAGTACTTC.

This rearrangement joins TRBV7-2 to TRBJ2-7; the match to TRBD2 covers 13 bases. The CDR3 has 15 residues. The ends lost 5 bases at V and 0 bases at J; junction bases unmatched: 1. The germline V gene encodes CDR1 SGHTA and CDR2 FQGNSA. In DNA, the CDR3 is TGTGCCAGCAGCCGGACTAGCGGGGGCTCCTACGAGCAGTACTTC. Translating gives CASSRTSGGSYEQYF.

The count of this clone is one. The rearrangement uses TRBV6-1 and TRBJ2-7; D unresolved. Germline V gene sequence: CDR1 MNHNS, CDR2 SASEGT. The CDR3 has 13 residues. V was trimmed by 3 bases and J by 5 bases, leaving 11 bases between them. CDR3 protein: CASSEAYYHEQYF. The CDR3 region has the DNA TGTGCCAGCAGTGAGGCATATTACCACGAGCAGTACTTC.

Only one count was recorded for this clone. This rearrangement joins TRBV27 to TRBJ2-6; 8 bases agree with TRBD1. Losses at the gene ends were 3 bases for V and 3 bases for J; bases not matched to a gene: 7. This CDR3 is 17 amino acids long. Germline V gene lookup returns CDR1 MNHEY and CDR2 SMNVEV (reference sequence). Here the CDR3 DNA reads TGTGCCAGCAGTTTCTCCTCAGGGACAGGTGGGGCCAACGTCCTGACTTTC. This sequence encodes CASSFSSGTGGANVLTF. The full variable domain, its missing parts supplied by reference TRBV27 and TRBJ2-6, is EAQVTQNPRYLITVTGKKLTVTCSQNMNHEYMSWYRQDPGLGLRQIYYSMNVEVTDKGDVPEGYKVSRKEKRNFPLILESPSPNQTSLYFCASSFSSGTGGANVLTFGAGSRLTVL.

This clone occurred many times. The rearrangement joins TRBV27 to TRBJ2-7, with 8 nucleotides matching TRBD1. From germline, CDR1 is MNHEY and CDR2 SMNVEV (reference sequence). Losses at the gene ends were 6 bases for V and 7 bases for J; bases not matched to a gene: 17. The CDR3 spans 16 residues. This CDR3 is CASRKNAGTGPVEQYF. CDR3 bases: TGTGCCAGCAGGAAAAACGCCGGGACAGGCCCTGTGGAGCAGTACTTC.